The source of this T cell receptor (beta chain) is a study of spatial heterogeneity in lung cancer. Each TCR cDNA molecule carried a unique molecular identifier. TCRdb re-analysed the 5' RACE reads in MiXCR, keeping a single row per CDR3 protein. The sample has around 60,000 distinct CDR3 sequences, roughly 8% seen once. This sample's time point: sample taken at primary tumor resection. The study sequenced unsorted whole RNA from tumor, nontumor lung or frozen PBMC. This clonotype is deemed medium-sized. The origin of this receptor is a female donor with early-stage non-small cell lung cancer. The sample here was PBMCs, taken at surgery.

DNA of the CDR3: TGTGCCAGCAGTTTTTTAGGGATAGAGACCCAGTACTTC. Residues: CASSFLGIETQYF. The V call is TRBV12-3 or TRBV12-4, the J call TRBJ2-5, with no clear D. The length of the CDR3 is 13 residues. Between the trimmed V and J ends, which lost 3 bases and 4 bases, there was a span of 9 bases.